These 19 T cell receptor beta chains were all obtained from the same sample, sequenced in a study of shared clonotypes between healthy human individuals. Repertoires were generated with immunoSEQ multiplex PCR, while TCRdb's copy carries only in-frame clones and drops some. The sample has some 2,000,000 clones, approximately 96% seen once; the top ten hold approximately 0.13%. Material: naive CD4+ T cells sorted from blood. Subset meaning: CD45RA+ positively selected. The receptors originated from a young man in good health.

A remark on this clone: The final CDR3 position lacks the conserved phenylalanine or tryptophan, pointing to a likely read error. The rearrangement joins TRBV4-2 to TRBJ2-7; tentative D call: TRBD2 (6 bases). The germline V and J ends were trimmed by 3 bases and 2 bases, with 11 bases remaining between them. The germline gives CDR1 LGHNA, CDR2 YNFKEQ. The length of the CDR3 is 14 residues. The chain's CDR3 is CASSQAGGAYEQYS. In DNA, the CDR3 is TGTGCCAGCAGCCAGGCAGGAGGGGCCTACGAGCAGTACTCC.

V and J are TRBV7-2 and TRBJ2-1; 8 nucleotides line up with TRBD2. Unmatched junction bases numbered 13, after V lost 5 bases and J lost 7 bases. The CDR3 consists of 16 residues. Germline CDR1 and CDR2: SGHTA and FQGNSA. CDR3 DNA: TGTGCCAGCAGCGACGTTGGAGCGGGAGTCAGGAATGAGCAGTTCTTC. Its protein product is CASSDVGAGVRNEQFF.

J is TRBJ1-5 and V is TRBV19, with D perhaps matching TRBD1 (5 bases). Trimming shortened V by 11 bases and J by 0 bases, and 14 bases separated the two germline ends. The CDR3 spans 14 residues. CDR1 and CDR2 from the germline V gene are LNHDA and SQIVND (reference sequence). CDR3 DNA sequence: TGTGCCTCGGGACGGGCAAATAGCAATCAGCCCCAGCATTTT. Its protein is CASGRANSNQPQHF.

This sequence joins TRBV7-2 and TRBJ2-5, with a tentative D call TRBD1 (6 bases). Trimming cost V 7 bases and J 2 bases, with 17 bases left between them. The CDR3 extends over 15 amino acids. Germline-derived CDR1 and CDR2 are SGHTA and FQGNSA. As DNA, the CDR3 is TGTGCCAGCACCTGGGGGCGGACAGATCAAGAGACCCAGTACTTC. Its protein product is CASTWGRTDQETQYF.

This clone has just one count. The chain joins TRBV27 to TRBJ2-2, with D possibly matching TRBD2 (6 bases). Trimming removed 6 bases from V and 4 bases from J, with 18 bases in between. In germline, CDR1 is MNHEY, CDR2 SMNVEV (reference sequence). The CDR3 runs 16 residues. The CDR3, as DNA: TGTGCCAGCAGACCGTGGGGGGTAACGGGCACCGGGGAGCTGTTTTTT. It codes for CASRPWGVTGTGELFF.

The chain has TRBV5-4 and TRBJ2-7; D gene uncertain. This CDR3 comprises 14 residues. Germline V gene sequence: CDR1 SGHNT, CDR2 YYREEE (reference sequence). V lost 2 bases and J 6 bases, leaving 15 bases between the germline ends. The CDR3 DNA sequence: TGTGCCAGCAGCTTTGAGTCGGCAGCTGCCGAGCAGTACTTC. Translated, it gives CASSFESAAAEQYF.

V gene TRBV20-1 combines with J gene TRBJ2-7, with D unresolved. The CDR3 consists of 10 residues. CDR1 and CDR2 from the germline V gene are DFQATT and SNEGSKA (reference sequence). V lost 1 base to trimming and J lost 11 bases, with 9 bases between them. The CDR3 here is CSARVKMEYF. CDR3 nucleotides: TGCAGTGCTAGAGTAAAAATGGAGTACTTC.

In its sample, this clone was seen once. The rearrangement links TRBV6-5 to TRBJ1-1, with 9 bases that match TRBD1. CDR3 size: 14 residues. The germline V gene encodes CDR1 MNHEY and CDR2 SVGAGI. J was trimmed by 7 bases and V by 4 bases; bases with no gene match: 7. In DNA, the CDR3 is TGTGCCAGCAGTTCGGGACAGGGAAGGTTTGAAGCTTTCTTT. It translates to CASSSGQGRFEAFF.

The V and J genes are TRBV9 and TRBJ1-1, with TRBD1 as a possible D gene (6 bases). V lost 0 bases, J lost 8 bases, and 11 bases lay in between. The CDR3 has 13 residues. CDR1 and CDR2 (germline): SGDLS, YYNGEE. The DNA of the CDR3 is TGTGCCAGCAGCGTAGATTTAGGGGGAGAAGCTTTCTTT. Encoded protein: CASSVDLGGEAFF.

The chain uses TRBV11-2 and TRBJ1-2, with D possibly matching TRBD1 (5 bases). CDR3 length: 13 amino acids. CDR1 SGHAT and CDR2 FQNNGV come from the germline V gene. Trimming shortened V by 1 base and J by 9 bases, and 12 bases separated the two germline ends. In DNA form, the CDR3 reads TGTGCCAGCAGCTTAGGGTCGCAGGGACGCTACACCTTC. It yields the protein CASSLGSQGRYTF.

The chain is built from TRBV28 and TRBJ1-2; TRBD1 aligns across 7 bases. J gave up 5 bases and V 7 bases, and 4 bases lay outside the gene matches. The CDR3 contains 12 residues. The V gene's germline CDR1 is MDHEN and CDR2 SYDVKM. CDR3 DNA sequence: TGTGCCAGCACCAACAGGGGTTATGGCTACACCTTC. Amino acid sequence: CASTNRGYGYTF.

This rearrangement joins TRBV6-1 to TRBJ1-5; D is uncertain. The CDR3 totals 12 residues. V lost 3 bases to trimming and J lost 7 bases, with 7 bases between them. Germline loops: CDR1 MNHNS, CDR2 SASEGT. Here the CDR3 DNA reads TGTGCCAGCAGTGAGCCGCGGCAGCCCCAGCATTTT. This encodes CASSEPRQPQHF.

V and J are TRBV2 and TRBJ2-5; a weak D match, TRBD2 (6 bases). V was trimmed by 3 bases and J by 4 bases, leaving 12 bases between them. The germline CDR1 and CDR2 sequences are SNHLY and FYNNEI. The CDR3 extends over 14 amino acids. For the CDR3, the DNA is TGTGCCAGCAGTGATGGCGGGCGGGGAGAGACCCAGTACTTC. Its protein product is CASSDGGRGETQYF.

V is TRBV28 and J is TRBJ2-2, with 7 bases matching TRBD2. Germline V gene data show CDR1 as MDHEN and CDR2 as SYDVKM. The CDR3 is 15 amino acids. Trimming removed 7 bases from V and 0 bases from J; junction bases left unmatched: 5. DNA for the CDR3: TGTGCCAGCACCACGGGGGGAACGAACACCGGGGAGCTGTTTTTT. The encoded protein is CASTTGGTNTGELFF.

The rearrangement uses TRBV6-1 and TRBJ1-2; maybe TRBD1 (6 bases). The CDR3 extends over 12 amino acids. V dropped 5 bases and J dropped 10 bases, with 14 bases sitting between them. CDR1 is MNHNS and CDR2 is SASEGT in the germline V gene. CDR3 sequence: CASSKDSRYYTF. The CDR3 nucleotides are TGTGCCAGCAGTAAGGACAGCCGGTACTACACCTTC.

In DNA, the CDR3 is TGTGCCAGCAGAAACACTGGGGGTGTTGGAAACACCATATATTTT. Residues: CASRNTGGVGNTIYF. The chain employs TRBV2 and TRBJ1-3, with a weak D call TRBD1 (5 bases). CDR3 length: 15 residues. The V end was cut by 6 bases, the J end by 3 bases, with 15 bases between. Germline loops: CDR1 SNHLY, CDR2 FYNNEI.

The chain recombines TRBV29-1 with TRBJ2-7; 10 bases fit TRBD1. V shed 7 bases, J shed 10 bases, and the junction held 13 bases outside the gene matches. The V gene's germline CDR1 is SQVTM and CDR2 ANQGSEA. CDR3 size: 13 residues. The CDR3: CSAKPGQGREQYF. In DNA form, the CDR3 reads TGCAGCGCAAAGCCGGGACAGGGGAGGGAACAGTACTTC.

This chain uses TRBV30 with TRBJ2-7, with D possibly matching TRBD2 (5 bases). Germline V gene lookup returns CDR1 GTSNPN and CDR2 SVGIG (reference sequence). This CDR3 comprises 12 residues. V was cut by 2 bases and J by 3 bases, with 8 bases left in between. The CDR3, as DNA: TGTGCCTGGAGTATGGAGGTCTACGAGCAGTACTTC. It codes for CAWSMEVYEQYF.

This chain links TRBV6-1 with TRBJ1-6; TRBD1 matches at 8 bases. The germline V gene encodes CDR1 MNHNS and CDR2 SASEGT. V was pared by 6 bases and J by 7 bases, with 5 bases of the junction left unmatched. The CDR3 loop spans 14 amino acids. The CDR3 nucleotides are TGTGCCAGCAGACTGGACAGGGAGAATTCACCCCTCCACTTT. Residues: CASRLDRENSPLHF.